This TCR beta chain stems from a study of T cells in tumors after PD-1 blockade. At the level of the study: Each patient got pembrolizumab 200 mg every 3 weeks or cemiplimab 350 mg every 2 weeks. During anti-PD-1 treatment, some patients continued daily vismodegib 150 mg. Blood samples averaged around 110,000 templates (range about 24,679-260,000) and some 35,000 unique clonotypes.

Germline V lookup: CDR1 LGHDT, CDR2 YNNKEL (reference sequence). The CDR3 is made up of 13 amino acids. Between the trimmed V and J ends, which lost 4 bases and 2 bases, there was a span of 7 bases. Data came from immunoSEQ multiplex PCR; TCRdb stores just in-frame clones and leaves some out. In the table there are approximately 60,000 clones, around 67% of which are singletons. Broader study findings: Peripheral recruitment is suggested, as some novel exhausted tumor clones were in pre-treatment blood.

About this clone: As yet, its antigen is unknown.

V and J are TRBV3-1 (or the pseudogene TRBV3-2) and TRBJ2-3; no reliable D call. The sample was PBMCs, taken after anti-PD-1 treatment. The receptor's source is a human donor with basal cell carcinoma. DNA for the CDR3: TGTGCCAGCAGCCCACCAAACACAGATACGCAGTATTTT. It is translated as CASSPPNTDTQYF.